The clone carrying this T cell receptor (beta chain) was seen a few times. Its antigen remains unidentified. The sample comes from a study of naive and memory T cell subsets. The beta constant-region primer was an equimolar mix of two oligonucleotides covering TRBC1 and TRBC2. Nested alpha and beta constant-region primers with the SP2 primer drove four PCR rounds on ligated cDNA. TCRdb reprocessed the UMI-ligation and nested PCR reads with MiXCR, giving one entry per CDR3 protein. The sample yields about 120,000 distinct CDR3 sequences, 35% to 40% seen once. Trimming cost V 4 bases and J 1 base, with 17 bases left between them. The CDR3 is 16 residues long. Germline CDR1 is MDHEN and CDR2 is SYDVKM. General study results and limits: Each distinct alpha or beta sequence counts as one clonotype.

This TCR was recovered from a human donor in good health. The V call is TRBV28, the J call TRBJ2-7; tentatively, D is TRBD1 (5 bases). Material: central memory CD4+ T cells from blood. The CDR3 is CASSSISRRDSYEQYF. For the CDR3, the DNA is TGTGCCAGCAGTTCCATATCCCGCAGGGATTCCTACGAGCAGTACTTC.